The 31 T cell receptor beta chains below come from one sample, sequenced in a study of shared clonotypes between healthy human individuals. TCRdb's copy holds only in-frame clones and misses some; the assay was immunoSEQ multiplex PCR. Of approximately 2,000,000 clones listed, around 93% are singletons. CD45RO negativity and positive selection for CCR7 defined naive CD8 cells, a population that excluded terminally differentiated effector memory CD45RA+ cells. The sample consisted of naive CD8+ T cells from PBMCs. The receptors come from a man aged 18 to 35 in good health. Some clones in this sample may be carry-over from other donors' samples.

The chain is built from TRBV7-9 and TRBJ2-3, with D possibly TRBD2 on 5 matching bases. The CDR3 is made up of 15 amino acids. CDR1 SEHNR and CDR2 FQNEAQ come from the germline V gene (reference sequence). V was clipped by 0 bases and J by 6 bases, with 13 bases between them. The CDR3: CASSLAVGSADTQYF. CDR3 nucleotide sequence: TGTGCCAGCAGCTTAGCAGTTGGGAGTGCGGATACGCAGTATTTT.

CDR3 DNA sequence: TGTGCCAGTAGTATAGACCAGGGGGCGCGGTACGAGCAGTACTTC. This codes for CASSIDQGARYEQYF. The chain couples TRBV19 to TRBJ2-7, with 8 bases aligning to TRBD1. Germline V lookup: CDR1 LNHDA, CDR2 SQIVND (reference sequence). The trim removed 0 bases at V and 4 bases at J, leaving 5 bases unmatched. CDR3 size: 15 residues.

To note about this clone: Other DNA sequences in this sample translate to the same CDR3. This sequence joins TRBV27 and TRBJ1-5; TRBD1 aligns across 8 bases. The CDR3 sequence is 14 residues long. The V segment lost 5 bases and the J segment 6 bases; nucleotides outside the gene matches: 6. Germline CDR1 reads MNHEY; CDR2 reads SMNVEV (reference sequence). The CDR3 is CASSLRQGSQPQHF. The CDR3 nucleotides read TGTGCCAGCAGTCTACGACAGGGGAGTCAGCCCCAGCATTTT.

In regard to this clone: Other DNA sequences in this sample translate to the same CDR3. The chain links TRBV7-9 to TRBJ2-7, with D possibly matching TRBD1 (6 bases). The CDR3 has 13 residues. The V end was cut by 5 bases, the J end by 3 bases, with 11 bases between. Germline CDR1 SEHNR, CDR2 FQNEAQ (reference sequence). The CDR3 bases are TGTGCCAGCAGCCCCAGGGACATCTACGAGCAGTACTTC. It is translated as CASSPRDIYEQYF. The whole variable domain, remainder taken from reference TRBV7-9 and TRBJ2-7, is DTGVSQNPRHKITKRGQNVTFRCDPISEHNRLYWYRQTLGQGPEFLTYFQNEAQLEKSRLLSDRFSAERPKGSFSTLEIQRTEQGDSAMYLCASSPRDIYEQYFGPGTRLTVT.

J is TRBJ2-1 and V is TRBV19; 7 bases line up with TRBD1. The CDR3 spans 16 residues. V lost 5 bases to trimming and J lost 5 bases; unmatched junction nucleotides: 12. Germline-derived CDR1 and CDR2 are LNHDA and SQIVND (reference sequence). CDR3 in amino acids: CASSADREGINNEQFF. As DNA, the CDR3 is TGTGCCAGTAGTGCCGACAGGGAAGGGATTAACAATGAGCAGTTCTTC. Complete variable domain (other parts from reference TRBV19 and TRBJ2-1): DGGITQSPKYLFRKEGQNVTLSCEQNLNHDAMYWYRQDPGQGLRLIYYSQIVNDFQKGDIAEGYSVSREKKESFPLTVTSAQKNPTAFYLCASSADREGINNEQFFGPGTRLTVL.

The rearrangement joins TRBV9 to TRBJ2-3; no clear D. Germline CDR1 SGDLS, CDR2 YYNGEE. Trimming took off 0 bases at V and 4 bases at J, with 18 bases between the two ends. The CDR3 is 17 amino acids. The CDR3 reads CASSVVPPPGEADTQYF. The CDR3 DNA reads TGTGCCAGCAGCGTAGTGCCCCCTCCTGGCGAGGCAGATACGCAGTATTTT.

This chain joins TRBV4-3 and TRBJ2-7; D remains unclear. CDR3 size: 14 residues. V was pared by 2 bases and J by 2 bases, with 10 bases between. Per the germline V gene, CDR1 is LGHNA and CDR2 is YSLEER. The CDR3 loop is CASSQSSDAYEQYF. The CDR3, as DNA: TGCGCCAGCAGCCAATCCTCGGACGCCTACGAGCAGTACTTC.

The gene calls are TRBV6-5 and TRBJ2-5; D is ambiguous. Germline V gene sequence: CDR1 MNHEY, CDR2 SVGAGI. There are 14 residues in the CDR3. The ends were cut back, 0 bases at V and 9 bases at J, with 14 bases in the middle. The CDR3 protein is CASSYSGLDKAQYF. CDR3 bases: TGTGCCAGCAGTTACTCAGGGCTGGATAAGGCCCAGTACTTC.

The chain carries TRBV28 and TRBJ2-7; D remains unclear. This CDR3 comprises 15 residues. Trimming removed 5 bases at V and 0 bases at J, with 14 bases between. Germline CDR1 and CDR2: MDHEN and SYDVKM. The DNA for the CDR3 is TGTGCCAGCAGTGCCTACGCAGGAGCCTCCTACGAGCAGTACTTC. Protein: CASSAYAGASYEQYF. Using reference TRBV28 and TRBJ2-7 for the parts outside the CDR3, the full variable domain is DVKVTQSSRYLVKRTGEKVFLECVQDMDHENMFWYRQDPGLGLRLIYFSYDVKMKEKGDIPEGYSVSREKKERFSLILESASTNQTSMYLCASSAYAGASYEQYFGPGTRLTVT.

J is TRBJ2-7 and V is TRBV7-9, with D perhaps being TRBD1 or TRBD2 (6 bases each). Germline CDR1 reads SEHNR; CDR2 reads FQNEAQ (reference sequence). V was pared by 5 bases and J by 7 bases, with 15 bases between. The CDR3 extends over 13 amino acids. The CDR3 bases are TGTGCCAGCAGCCCAGGGGCCGCGGGGGAGCAGTACTTC. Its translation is CASSPGAAGEQYF. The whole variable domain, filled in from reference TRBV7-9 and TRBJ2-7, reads DTGVSQNPRHKITKRGQNVTFRCDPISEHNRLYWYRQTLGQGPEFLTYFQNEAQLEKSRLLSDRFSAERPKGSFSTLEIQRTEQGDSAMYLCASSPGAAGEQYFGPGTRLTVT.

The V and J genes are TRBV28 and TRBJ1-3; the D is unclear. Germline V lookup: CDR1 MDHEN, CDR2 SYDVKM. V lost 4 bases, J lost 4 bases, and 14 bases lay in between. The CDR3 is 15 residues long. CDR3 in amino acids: CASSSHRISGNTIYF. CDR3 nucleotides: TGTGCCAGCAGTTCCCACCGGATCTCCGGAAACACCATATATTTT.

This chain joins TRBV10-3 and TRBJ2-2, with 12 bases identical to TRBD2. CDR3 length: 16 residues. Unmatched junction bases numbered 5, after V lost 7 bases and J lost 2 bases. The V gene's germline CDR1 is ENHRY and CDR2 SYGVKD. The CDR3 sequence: CAITRTSGTNTGELFF. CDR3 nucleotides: TGTGCCATCACTCGGACTAGCGGGACTAACACCGGGGAGCTGTTTTTT.

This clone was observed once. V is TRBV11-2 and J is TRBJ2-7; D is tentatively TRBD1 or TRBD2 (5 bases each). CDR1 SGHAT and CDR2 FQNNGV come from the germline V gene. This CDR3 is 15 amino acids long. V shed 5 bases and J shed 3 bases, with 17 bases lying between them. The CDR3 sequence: CASSGPAGSYYEQYF. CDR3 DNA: TGTGCCAGCAGCGGTCCCGCAGGGAGCTACTACGAGCAGTACTTC.

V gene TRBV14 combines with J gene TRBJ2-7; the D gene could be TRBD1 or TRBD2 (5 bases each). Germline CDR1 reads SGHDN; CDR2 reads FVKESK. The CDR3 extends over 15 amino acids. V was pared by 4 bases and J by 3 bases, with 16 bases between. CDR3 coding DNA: TGTGCCAGCAGCCTCCGAAGAGGGACGGGCTACGAGCAGTACTTC. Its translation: CASSLRRGTGYEQYF.

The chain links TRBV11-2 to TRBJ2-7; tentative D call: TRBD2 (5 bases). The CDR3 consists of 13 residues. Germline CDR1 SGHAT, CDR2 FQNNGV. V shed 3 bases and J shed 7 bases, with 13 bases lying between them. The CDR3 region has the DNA TGTGCCAGCAGCTTCGGGATCTCCATAGAGCAGTACTTC. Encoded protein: CASSFGISIEQYF.

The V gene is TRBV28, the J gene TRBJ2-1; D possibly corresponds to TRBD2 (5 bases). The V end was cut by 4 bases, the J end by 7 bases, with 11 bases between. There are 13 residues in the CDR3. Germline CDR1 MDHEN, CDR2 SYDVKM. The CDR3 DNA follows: TGTGCCAGCAGTTCACGGACGGGGAATGAGCAGTTCTTC. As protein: CASSSRTGNEQFF.

The CDR3 protein is CASLVGPPVGAFF. The CDR3 DNA sequence: TGTGCCAGCCTGGTTGGGCCGCCGGTTGGAGCTTTCTTT. The chain employs TRBV7-9 and TRBJ1-1, with unresolved D. Per germline, CDR1 SEHNR and CDR2 FQNEAQ (reference sequence). The length of the CDR3 is 13 residues. V dropped 8 bases and J dropped 10 bases, with 20 bases sitting between them.

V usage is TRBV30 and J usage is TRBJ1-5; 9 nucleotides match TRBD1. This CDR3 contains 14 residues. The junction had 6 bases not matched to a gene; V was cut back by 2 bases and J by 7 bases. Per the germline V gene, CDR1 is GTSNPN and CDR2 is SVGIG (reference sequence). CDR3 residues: CAWSWDRVGQPQHF. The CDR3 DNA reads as TGTGCCTGGAGTTGGGACAGGGTAGGACAGCCCCAGCATTTT. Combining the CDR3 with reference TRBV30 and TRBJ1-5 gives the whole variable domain SQTIHQWPATLVQPVGSPLSLECTVEGTSNPNLYWYRQAAGRGLQLLFYSVGIGQISSEVPQNLSASRPQDRQFILSSKKLLLSDSGFYLCAWSWDRVGQPQHFGDGTRLSIL.

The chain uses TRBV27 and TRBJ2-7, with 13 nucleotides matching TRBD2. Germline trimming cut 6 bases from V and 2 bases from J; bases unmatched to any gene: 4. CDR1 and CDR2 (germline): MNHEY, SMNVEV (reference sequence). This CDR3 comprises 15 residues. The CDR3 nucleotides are TGTGCCAGCAGCGGACTAGCGGGAGAAGCCTACGAGCAGTACTTC. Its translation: CASSGLAGEAYEQYF.

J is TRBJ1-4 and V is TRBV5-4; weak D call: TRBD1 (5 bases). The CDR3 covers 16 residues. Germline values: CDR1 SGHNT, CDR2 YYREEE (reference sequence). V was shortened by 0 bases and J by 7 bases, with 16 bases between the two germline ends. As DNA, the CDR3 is TGTGCCAGCAGCTTGGACCGTCCCGGGACGGGTGAAAAACTGTTTTTT. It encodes CASSLDRPGTGEKLFF. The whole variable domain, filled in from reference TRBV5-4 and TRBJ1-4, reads ETGVTQSPTHLIKTRGQQVTLRCSSQSGHNTVSWYQQALGQGPQFIFQYYREEENGRGNFPPRFSGLQFPNYSSELNVNALELDDSALYLCASSLDRPGTGEKLFFGSGTQLSVL.

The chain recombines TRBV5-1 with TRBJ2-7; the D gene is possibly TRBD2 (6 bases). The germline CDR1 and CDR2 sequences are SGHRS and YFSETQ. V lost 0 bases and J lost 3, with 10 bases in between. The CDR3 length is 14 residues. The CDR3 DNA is TGCGCCAGCAGCTTGGAGGGAGGATTCTACGAGCAGTACTTC. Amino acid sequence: CASSLEGGFYEQYF. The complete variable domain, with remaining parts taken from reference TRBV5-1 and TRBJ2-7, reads KAGVTQTPRYLIKTRGQQVTLSCSPISGHRSVSWYQQTPGQGLQFLFEYFSETQRNKGNFPGRFSGRQFSNSRSEMNVSTLELGDSALYLCASSLEGGFYEQYFGPGTRLTVT.

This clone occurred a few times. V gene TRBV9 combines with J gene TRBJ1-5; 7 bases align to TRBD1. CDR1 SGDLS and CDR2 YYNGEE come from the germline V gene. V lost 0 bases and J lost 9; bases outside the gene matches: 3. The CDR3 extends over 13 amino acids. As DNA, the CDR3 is TGTGCCAGCAGCGTAGTGGCAGGGGGGCCCCAGCATTTT. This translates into CASSVVAGGPQHF. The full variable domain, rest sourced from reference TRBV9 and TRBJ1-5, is DSGVTQTPKHLITATGQRVTLRCSPRSGDLSVYWYQQSLDQGLQFLIQYYNGEERAKGNILERFSAQQFPDLHSELNLSSLELGDSALYFCASSVVAGGPQHFGDGTRLSIL.

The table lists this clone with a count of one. CDR3 nucleotide sequence: TGTGCCAGCAGTGAAATACGGAATGAGGGCGCCACTGAAGCTTTCTTT. Translated, it gives CASSEIRNEGATEAFF. The chain uses TRBV25-1 and TRBJ1-1; unclear D gene. Germline lookup yields CDR1 MGHDK and CDR2 SYGVNS. This CDR3 spans 16 amino acids. The V and J ends lost 2 bases and 4 bases respectively, with 17 bases between them.

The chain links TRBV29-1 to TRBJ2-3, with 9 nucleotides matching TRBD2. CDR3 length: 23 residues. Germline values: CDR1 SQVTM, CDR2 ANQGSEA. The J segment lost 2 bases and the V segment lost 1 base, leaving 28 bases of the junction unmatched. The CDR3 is CSVEGLVGLAPSPLKVPTDTQYF. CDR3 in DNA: TGCAGCGTTGAAGGGCTAGTGGGACTAGCCCCTTCACCGCTCAAGGTCCCCACAGATACGCAGTATTTT.

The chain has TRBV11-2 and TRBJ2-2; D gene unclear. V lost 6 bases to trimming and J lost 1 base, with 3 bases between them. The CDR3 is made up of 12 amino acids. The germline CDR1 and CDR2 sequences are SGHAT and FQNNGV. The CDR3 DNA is TGTGCCAGCAGGGAGAACACCGGGGAGCTGTTTTTT. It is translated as CASRENTGELFF.

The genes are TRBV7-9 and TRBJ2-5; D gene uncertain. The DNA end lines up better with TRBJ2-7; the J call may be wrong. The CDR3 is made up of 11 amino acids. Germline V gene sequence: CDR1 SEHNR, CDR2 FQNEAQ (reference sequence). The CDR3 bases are TGTGCCAGCAGCTTCGGGCACGAGCAGTACTTC. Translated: CASSFGHEQYF.

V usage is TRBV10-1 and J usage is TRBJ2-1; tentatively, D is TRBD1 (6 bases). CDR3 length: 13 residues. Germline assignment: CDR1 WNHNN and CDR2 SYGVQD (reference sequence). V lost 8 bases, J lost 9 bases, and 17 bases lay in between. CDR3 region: CASARGGRSEQFF. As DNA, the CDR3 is TGCGCCAGCGCTAGAGGGGGTAGGAGTGAGCAGTTCTTC.

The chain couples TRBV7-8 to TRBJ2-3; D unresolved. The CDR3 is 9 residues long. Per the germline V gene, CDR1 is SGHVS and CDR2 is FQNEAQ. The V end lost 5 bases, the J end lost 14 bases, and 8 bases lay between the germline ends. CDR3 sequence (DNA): TGTGCCAGCAGCCCAAGGTTGTATTTT. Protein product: CASSPRLYF.

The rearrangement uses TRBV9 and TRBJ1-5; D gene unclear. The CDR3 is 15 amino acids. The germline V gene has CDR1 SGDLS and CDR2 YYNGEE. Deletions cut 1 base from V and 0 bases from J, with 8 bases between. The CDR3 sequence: CASSVSPNSNQPQHF. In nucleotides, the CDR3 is TGTGCCAGCAGCGTAAGCCCGAATAGCAATCAGCCCCAGCATTTT.

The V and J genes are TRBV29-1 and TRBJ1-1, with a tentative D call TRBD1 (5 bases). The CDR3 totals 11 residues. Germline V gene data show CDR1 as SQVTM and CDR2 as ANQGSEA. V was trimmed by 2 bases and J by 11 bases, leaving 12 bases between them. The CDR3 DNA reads TGCAGCGTTGAACTTCGCAGGGCTGCTTTCTTT. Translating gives CSVELRRAAFF. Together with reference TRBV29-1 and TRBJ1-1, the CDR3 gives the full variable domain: SAVISQKPSRDICQRGTSLTIQCQVDSQVTMMFWYRQQPGQSLTLIATANQGSEATYESGFVIDKFPISRPNLTFSTLTVSNMSPEDSSIYLCSVELRRAAFFGQGTRLTVV.

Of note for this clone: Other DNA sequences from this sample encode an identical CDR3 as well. The CDR3 reads CASSPGGGETQYF. DNA for the CDR3: TGTGCCAGCTCACCGGGGGGGGGAGAGACCCAGTACTTC. The chain links TRBV18 to TRBJ2-5, with 7 bases lining up with TRBD2. The CDR3 consists of 13 residues. CDR1 and CDR2 from the germline V gene are KGHSH and LQKENI. After removal of 3 bases from V and 4 bases from J, the junction contained 2 bases not matched to a gene.